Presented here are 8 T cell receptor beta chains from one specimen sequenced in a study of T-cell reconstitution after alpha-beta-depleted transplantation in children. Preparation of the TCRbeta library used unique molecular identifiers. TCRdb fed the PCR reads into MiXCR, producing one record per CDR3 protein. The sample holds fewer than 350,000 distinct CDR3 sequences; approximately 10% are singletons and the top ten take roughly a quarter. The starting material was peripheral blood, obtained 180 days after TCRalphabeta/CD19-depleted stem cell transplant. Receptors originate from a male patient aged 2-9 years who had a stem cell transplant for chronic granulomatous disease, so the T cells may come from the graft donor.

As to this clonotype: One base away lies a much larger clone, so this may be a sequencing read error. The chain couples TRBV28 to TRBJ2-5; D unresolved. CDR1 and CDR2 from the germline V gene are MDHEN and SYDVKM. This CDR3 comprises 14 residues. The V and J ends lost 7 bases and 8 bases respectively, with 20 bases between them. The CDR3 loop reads CASTEQILQSTQYF. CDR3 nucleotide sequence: TGTGCCAGCACGGAGCAAATACTCCAGAGCACCCAGTACTTC.

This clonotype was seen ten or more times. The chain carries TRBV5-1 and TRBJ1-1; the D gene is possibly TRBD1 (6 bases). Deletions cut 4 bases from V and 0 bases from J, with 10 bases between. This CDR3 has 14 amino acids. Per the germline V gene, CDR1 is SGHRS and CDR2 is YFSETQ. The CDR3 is CASSTGHLNTEAFF. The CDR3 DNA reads TGCGCCAGCAGCACGGGACACCTGAACACTGAAGCTTTCTTT.

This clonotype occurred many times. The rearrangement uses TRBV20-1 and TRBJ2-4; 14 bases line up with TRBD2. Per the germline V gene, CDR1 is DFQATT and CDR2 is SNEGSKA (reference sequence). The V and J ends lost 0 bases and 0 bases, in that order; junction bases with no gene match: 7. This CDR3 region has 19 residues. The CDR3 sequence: CSARERLAGGPGAKNIQYF. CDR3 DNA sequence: TGCAGTGCTAGAGAACGACTAGCGGGAGGGCCGGGAGCCAAAAACATTCAGTACTTC.

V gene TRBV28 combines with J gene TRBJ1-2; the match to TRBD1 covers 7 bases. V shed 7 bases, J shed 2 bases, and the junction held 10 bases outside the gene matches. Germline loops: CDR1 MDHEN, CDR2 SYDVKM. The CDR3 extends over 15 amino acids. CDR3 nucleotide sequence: TGTGCCAGCACCTCCGGCGGGACAGAAAACTATGGCTACACCTTC. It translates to CASTSGGTENYGYTF.

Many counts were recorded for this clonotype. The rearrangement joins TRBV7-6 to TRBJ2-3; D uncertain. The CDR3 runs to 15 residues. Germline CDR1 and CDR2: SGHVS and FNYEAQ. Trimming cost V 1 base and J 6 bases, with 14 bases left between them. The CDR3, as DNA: TGTGCCAGCAGCTTAGAGTCTTCCCGTCCTGATACGCAGTATTTT. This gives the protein CASSLESSRPDTQYF.

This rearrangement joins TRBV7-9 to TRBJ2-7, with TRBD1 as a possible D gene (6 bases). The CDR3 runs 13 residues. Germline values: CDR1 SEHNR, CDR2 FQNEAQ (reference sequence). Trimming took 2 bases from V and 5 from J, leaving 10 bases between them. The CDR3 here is CASSLINRDEQYF. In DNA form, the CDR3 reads TGTGCCAGCAGCTTAATTAACAGGGACGAGCAGTACTTC.

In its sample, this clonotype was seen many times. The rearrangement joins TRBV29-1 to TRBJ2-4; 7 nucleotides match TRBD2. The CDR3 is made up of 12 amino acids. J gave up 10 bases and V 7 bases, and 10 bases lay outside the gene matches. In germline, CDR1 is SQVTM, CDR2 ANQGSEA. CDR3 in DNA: TGCAGCGCCTCTTGGGGGGGAGGAATTCAGTACTTC. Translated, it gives CSASWGGGIQYF.

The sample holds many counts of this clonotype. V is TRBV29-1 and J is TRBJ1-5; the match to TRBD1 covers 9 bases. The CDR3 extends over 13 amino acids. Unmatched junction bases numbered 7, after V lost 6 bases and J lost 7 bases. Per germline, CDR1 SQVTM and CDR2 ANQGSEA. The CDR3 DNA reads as TGCAGCGTGAAACAGGGGGCAGGCCAGCCCCAGCATTTT. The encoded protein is CSVKQGAGQPQHF.